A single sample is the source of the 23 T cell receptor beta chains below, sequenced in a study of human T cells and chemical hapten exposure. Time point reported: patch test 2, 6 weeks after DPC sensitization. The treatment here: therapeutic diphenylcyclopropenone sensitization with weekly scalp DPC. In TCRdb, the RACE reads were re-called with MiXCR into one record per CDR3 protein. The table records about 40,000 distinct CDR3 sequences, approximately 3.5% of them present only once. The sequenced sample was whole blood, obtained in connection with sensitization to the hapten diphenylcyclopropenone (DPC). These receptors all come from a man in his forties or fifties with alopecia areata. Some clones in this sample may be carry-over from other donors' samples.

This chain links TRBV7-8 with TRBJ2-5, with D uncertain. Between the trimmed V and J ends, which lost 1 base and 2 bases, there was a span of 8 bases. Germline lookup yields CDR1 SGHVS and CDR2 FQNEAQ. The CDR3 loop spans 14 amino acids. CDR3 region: CASSLERNQETQYF. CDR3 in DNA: TGTGCCAGCAGCTTAGAGCGCAATCAAGAGACCCAGTACTTC.

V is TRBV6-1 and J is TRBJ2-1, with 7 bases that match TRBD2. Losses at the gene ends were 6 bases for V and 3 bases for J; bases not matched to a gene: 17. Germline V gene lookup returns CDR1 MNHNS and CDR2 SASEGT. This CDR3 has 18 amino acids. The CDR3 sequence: CASRGSGFTGGLYNEQFF. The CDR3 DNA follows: TGTGCCAGCAGGGGAAGTGGCTTTACGGGGGGTCTCTACAATGAGCAGTTCTTC.

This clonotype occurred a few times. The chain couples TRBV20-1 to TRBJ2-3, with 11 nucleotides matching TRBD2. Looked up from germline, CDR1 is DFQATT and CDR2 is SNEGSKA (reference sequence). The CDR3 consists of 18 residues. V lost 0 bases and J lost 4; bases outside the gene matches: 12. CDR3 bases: TGCAGTGCTAGAGATCATGGGGATAGCGGGAGGGCCGCAGATACGCAGTATTTT. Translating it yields CSARDHGDSGRAADTQYF.

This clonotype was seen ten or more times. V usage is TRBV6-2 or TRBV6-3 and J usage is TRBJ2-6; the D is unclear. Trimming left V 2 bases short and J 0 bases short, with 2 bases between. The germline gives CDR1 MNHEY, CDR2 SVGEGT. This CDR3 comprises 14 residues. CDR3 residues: CASSYSSGANVLTF. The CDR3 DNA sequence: TGTGCCAGCAGTTACAGCTCTGGGGCCAACGTCCTGACTTTC.

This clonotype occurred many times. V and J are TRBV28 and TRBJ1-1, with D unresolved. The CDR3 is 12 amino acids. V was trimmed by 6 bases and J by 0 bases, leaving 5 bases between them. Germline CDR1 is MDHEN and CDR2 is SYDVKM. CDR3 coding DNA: TGTGCCAGCAGGGTGATGAACACTGAAGCTTTCTTT. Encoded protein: CASRVMNTEAFF.

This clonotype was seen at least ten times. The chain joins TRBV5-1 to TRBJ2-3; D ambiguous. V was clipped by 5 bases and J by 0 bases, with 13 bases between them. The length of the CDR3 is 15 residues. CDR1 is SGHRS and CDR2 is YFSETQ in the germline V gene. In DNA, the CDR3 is TGCGCCAGCAGTCTGGCCCCCATTAGCACAGATACGCAGTATTTT. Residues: CASSLAPISTDTQYF.

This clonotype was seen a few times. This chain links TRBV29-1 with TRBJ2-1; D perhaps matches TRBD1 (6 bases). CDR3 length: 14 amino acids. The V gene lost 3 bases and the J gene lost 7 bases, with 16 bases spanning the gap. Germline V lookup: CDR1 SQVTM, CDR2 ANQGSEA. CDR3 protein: CSVDGAGVGNEQFF. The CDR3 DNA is TGCAGCGTTGACGGCGCAGGGGTGGGTAATGAGCAGTTCTTC.

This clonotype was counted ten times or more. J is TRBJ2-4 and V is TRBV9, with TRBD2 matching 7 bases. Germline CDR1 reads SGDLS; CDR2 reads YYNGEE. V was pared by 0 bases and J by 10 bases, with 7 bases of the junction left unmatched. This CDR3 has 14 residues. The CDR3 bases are TGTGCCAGCAGCGTAGGGTCCGCGGGGGATATTCAGTACTTC. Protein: CASSVGSAGDIQYF.

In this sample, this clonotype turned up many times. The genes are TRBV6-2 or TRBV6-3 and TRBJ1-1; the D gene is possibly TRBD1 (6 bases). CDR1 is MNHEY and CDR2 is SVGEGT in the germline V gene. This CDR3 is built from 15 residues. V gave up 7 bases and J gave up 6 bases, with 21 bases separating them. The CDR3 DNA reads TGTGCCAGCACCACCGGGCTTAACAGGGACGCTGAAGCTTTCTTT. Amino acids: CASTTGLNRDAEAFF.

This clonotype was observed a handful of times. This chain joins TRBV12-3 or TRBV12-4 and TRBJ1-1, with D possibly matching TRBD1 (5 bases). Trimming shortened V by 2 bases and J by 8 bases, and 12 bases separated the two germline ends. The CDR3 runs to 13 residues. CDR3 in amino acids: CASSLSRGPEAFF. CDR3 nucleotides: TGTGCCAGCAGTTTATCACGGGGACCCGAAGCTTTCTTT.

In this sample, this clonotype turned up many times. The chain's CDR3 is CASSSGTGGANVLTF. The CDR3 DNA is TGTGCCAGCAGCTCAGGGACAGGTGGGGCCAACGTCCTGACTTTC. The chain recombines TRBV11-3 with TRBJ2-6; the match to TRBD1 covers 8 bases. CDR3 length equals 15 residues. V was clipped by 4 bases and J by 3 bases; unmatched bases: 2. Germline loops: CDR1 SGHNT, CDR2 YENEEA.

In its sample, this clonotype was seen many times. The chain's CDR3 is CASSYGGGGTEAFF. Here the CDR3 DNA reads TGTGCCAGCAGTTACGGGGGCGGAGGAACTGAAGCTTTCTTT. The V gene is TRBV6-5, the J gene TRBJ1-1, with a tentative D call TRBD1 (6 bases). The CDR3 contains 14 residues. V was shortened by 2 bases and J by 5 bases, with 12 bases between the two germline ends. CDR1 and CDR2 from the germline V gene are MNHEY and SVGAGI.

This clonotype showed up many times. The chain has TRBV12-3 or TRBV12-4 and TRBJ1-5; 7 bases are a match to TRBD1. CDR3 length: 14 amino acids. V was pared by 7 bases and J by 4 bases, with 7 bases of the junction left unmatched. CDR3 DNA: TGTGCCAGCAACAGGGGCCCCTCAAATCAGCCCCAGCATTTT. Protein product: CASNRGPSNQPQHF.

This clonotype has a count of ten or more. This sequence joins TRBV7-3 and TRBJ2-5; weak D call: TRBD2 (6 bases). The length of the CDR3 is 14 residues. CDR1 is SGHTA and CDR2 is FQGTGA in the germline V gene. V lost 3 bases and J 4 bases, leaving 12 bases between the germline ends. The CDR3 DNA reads TGTGCCAGCAGCTTGGGAGCGGGCCTAGAGACCCAGTACTTC. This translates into CASSLGAGLETQYF.

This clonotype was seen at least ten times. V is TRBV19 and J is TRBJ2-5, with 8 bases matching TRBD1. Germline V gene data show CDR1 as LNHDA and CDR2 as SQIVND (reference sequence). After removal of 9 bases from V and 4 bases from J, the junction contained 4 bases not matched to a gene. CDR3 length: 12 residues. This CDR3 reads CASRDRRETQYF. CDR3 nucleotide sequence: TGTGCCAGCCGGGACAGGAGAGAGACCCAGTACTTC.

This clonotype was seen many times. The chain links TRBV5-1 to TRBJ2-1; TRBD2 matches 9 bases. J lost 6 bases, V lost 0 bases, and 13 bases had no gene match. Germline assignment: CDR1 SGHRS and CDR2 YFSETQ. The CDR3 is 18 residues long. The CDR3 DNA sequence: TGCGCCAGCAGCTTGGGCCCCTTAGCGGGAGAGTATATCAATGAGCAGTTCTTC. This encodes CASSLGPLAGEYINEQFF.

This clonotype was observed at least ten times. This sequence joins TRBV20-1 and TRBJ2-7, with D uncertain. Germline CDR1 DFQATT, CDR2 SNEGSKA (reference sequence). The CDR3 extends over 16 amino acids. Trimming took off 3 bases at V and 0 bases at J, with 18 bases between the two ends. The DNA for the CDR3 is TGCAGTGCTAGCTCGTTTGGTACTGCGAGCTCCTACGAGCAGTACTTC. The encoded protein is CSASSFGTASSYEQYF.

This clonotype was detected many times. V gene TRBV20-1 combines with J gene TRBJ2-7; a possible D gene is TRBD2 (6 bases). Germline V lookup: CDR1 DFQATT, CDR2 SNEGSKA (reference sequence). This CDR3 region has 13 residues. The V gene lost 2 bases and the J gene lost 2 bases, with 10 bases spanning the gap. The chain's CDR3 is CSARLADTYEQYF. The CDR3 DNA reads TGCAGTGCTAGATTAGCGGATACCTACGAGCAGTACTTC.

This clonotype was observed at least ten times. Here the CDR3 DNA reads TGTGCCAGCAGCGTAGCTGGTGGCGGGGGTATCCCCGGGGAGCTGTTTTTT. Encoded protein: CASSVAGGGGIPGELFF. The genes are TRBV9 and TRBJ2-2, with 7 nucleotides matching TRBD2. Germline CDR1 reads SGDLS; CDR2 reads YYNGEE. Unmatched junction bases numbered 11, after V lost 0 bases and J lost 6 bases. The CDR3 totals 17 residues.

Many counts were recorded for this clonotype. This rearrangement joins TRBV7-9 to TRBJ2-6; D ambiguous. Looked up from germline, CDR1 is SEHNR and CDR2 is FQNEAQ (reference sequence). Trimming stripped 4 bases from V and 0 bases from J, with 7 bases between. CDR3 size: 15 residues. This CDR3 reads CASSSPRSGANVLTF. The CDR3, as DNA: TGTGCCAGCAGCTCTCCTCGCTCTGGGGCCAACGTCCTGACTTTC.

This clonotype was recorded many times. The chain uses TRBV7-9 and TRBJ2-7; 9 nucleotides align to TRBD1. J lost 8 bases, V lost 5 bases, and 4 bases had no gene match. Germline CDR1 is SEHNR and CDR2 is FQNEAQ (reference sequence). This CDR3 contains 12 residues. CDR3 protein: CASSPGQGQQYF. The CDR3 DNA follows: TGTGCCAGCAGCCCGGGACAGGGACAGCAGTACTTC.

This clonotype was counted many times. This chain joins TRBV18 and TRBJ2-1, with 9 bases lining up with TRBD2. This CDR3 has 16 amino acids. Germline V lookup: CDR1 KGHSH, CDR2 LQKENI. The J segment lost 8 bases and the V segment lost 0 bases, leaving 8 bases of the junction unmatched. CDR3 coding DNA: TGTGCCAGCTCACCACCGGGTAGCGGGAGTAGGCATGAGCAGTTCTTC. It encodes CASSPPGSGSRHEQFF.

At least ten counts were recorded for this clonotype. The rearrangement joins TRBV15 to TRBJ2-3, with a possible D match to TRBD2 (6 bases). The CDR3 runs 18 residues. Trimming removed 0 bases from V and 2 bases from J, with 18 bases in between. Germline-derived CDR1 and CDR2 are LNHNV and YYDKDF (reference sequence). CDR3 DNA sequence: TGTGCCACCAGCAGAGATCAGGGCGGGATCCCATTCACAGATACGCAGTATTTT. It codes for CATSRDQGGIPFTDTQYF.